Listed below are T cell receptor beta chains from one sample, sequenced in a study of CD8 T cells in Susac syndrome. TCRdb re-called the immunoSEQ multiplex PCR reads through MiXCR, storing one row per CDR3 protein. This sample yields about 240,000 distinct CDR3 sequences, of which almost 97% are seen a single time; approximately 0.1% belongs to the top ten. Sequenced input: CD4+ T cells from PBMCs. The receptors come from a human donor with Susac syndrome. CDR3s include the opening cysteine and the closing phenylalanine or tryptophan.

j_gene: TRBJ2-7; v_gene: TRBV20-1; CDR3aa: CSVGRSYEQYF
j_gene: TRBJ2-7; v_gene: TRBV3-1; CDR3aa: CASSWWSSYEQYF
j_gene: TRBJ1-2; v_gene: TRBV4-1; CDR3aa: CASSQDPAVGAGGFGDGYTF
j_gene: TRBJ2-5; v_gene: TRBV20-1; CDR3aa: CSRNYGIAGVRETQYF
j_gene: TRBJ1-1; v_gene: TRBV5-1; CDR3aa: CASRWTGLNTEAFF
j_gene: TRBJ2-7; v_gene: TRBV12-3/TRBV12-4; CDR3aa: CASSDRDIKSYEQYF
j_gene: TRBJ2-7; v_gene: TRBV4-2; CDR3aa: CASSQEGGRDSYEQYF
j_gene: TRBJ2-7; v_gene: TRBV27; CDR3aa: CASSKSSGITSYEQYF
j_gene: TRBJ2-7; v_gene: TRBV20-1; CDR3aa: CSAILSGRGYEQYF
j_gene: TRBJ2-1; v_gene: TRBV27; CDR3aa: CASSRDTYNEQFF
j_gene: TRBJ2-5; v_gene: TRBV20-1; CDR3aa: CSARRDLPQGTQYF
j_gene: TRBJ2-5; v_gene: TRBV20-1; CDR3aa: CSAGPRTSGSKKTQYF
j_gene: TRBJ2-5; v_gene: TRBV20-1; CDR3aa: CSAKHASSGQETQYF
j_gene: TRBJ1-2; v_gene: TRBV7-9; CDR3aa: CASSLDGLLRGHYGYTF
j_gene: TRBJ2-1; v_gene: TRBV12-3/TRBV12-4; CDR3aa: CASSASGRSSEQFF
j_gene: TRBJ1-1; v_gene: TRBV29-1; CDR3aa: CSVEGPGGLKNTEAFF
j_gene: TRBJ2-1; v_gene: TRBV27; CDR3aa: CASISKGTDNEQFF
j_gene: TRBJ2-3; v_gene: TRBV29-1; CDR3aa: CSVWVGWERSTDTQYF
j_gene: TRBJ2-7; v_gene: TRBV25-1; CDR3aa: CASRGTGVYEQYF
j_gene: TRBJ2-1; v_gene: TRBV27; CDR3aa: CASSFTGEQFF
j_gene: TRBJ2-1; v_gene: TRBV6-2/TRBV6-3; CDR3aa: CASTAGAFSYNEQFF
j_gene: TRBJ2-2; v_gene: TRBV6-5; CDR3aa: CASTRRTGELFF
j_gene: TRBJ2-5; v_gene: TRBV29-1; CDR3aa: CSSRTGRETQYF
j_gene: TRBJ1-2; v_gene: TRBV29-1; CDR3aa: CSVEDGSQGARGYTF
j_gene: TRBJ2-3; v_gene: TRBV7-8; CDR3aa: CASSAHRGRPDTQYF
j_gene: TRBJ2-1; v_gene: TRBV2; CDR3aa: CASSEEAGSRNEQFF
j_gene: TRBJ2-5; v_gene: TRBV2; CDR3aa: CASSGVTEETQYF
j_gene: TRBJ2-5; v_gene: TRBV18; CDR3aa: CASSPTTGYQETQYF
j_gene: TRBJ2-1; v_gene: TRBV4-1; CDR3aa: CASSVVSAEAYEQFF
j_gene: TRBJ2-6; v_gene: TRBV20-1; CDR3aa: CSALSPGSSGANVLTF
j_gene: TRBJ2-1; v_gene: TRBV20-1; CDR3aa: CSARDSLAGEIEQFF
j_gene: TRBJ2-3; v_gene: TRBV20-1; CDR3aa: CSAAIGLAGSTDTQYF
j_gene: TRBJ2-5; v_gene: TRBV29-1; CDR3aa: CSVVQGMETQYF
j_gene: TRBJ2-5; v_gene: TRBV9; CDR3aa: CASSVGVAGVEETQYF
j_gene: TRBJ2-5; v_gene: TRBV7-2; CDR3aa: CASSFGQPSGGETQYF
j_gene: TRBJ2-7; v_gene: TRBV30; CDR3aa: CAWRDIGRQYF
j_gene: TRBJ1-1; v_gene: TRBV20-1; CDR3aa: CSARGWVTGGTEAFF
j_gene: TRBJ2-5; v_gene: TRBV11-2; CDR3aa: CASSLVQGLRYQETQYF
j_gene: TRBJ2-7; v_gene: TRBV2; CDR3aa: CASSEQGMGEQYF
j_gene: TRBJ2-7; v_gene: TRBV18; CDR3aa: CASSLRDGGSYEQYF
j_gene: TRBJ1-2; v_gene: TRBV7-9; CDR3aa: CASSLNDYGYTF
j_gene: TRBJ2-5; v_gene: TRBV2; CDR3aa: CASSEDLLVAQYF
j_gene: TRBJ2-2; v_gene: TRBV2; CDR3aa: CASSGHGELFF
j_gene: TRBJ2-7; v_gene: TRBV9; CDR3aa: CASSSQPKEGSYEQYF
j_gene: TRBJ2-1; v_gene: TRBV29-1; CDR3aa: CSGGGQTDAEQFF
j_gene: TRBJ2-1; v_gene: TRBV7-3; CDR3aa: CASSLTERGAEQFF
j_gene: TRBJ1-5; v_gene: TRBV6-5; CDR3aa: CASSYKRDQPQHF
j_gene: TRBJ1-1; v_gene: TRBV20-1; CDR3aa: CSARDDRGLTEAFF
j_gene: TRBJ2-1; v_gene: TRBV4-1; CDR3aa: CASSQDPNSGLYNEQFF
j_gene: TRBJ2-7; v_gene: TRBV29-1; CDR3aa: CSVSTGSPGYEQYF